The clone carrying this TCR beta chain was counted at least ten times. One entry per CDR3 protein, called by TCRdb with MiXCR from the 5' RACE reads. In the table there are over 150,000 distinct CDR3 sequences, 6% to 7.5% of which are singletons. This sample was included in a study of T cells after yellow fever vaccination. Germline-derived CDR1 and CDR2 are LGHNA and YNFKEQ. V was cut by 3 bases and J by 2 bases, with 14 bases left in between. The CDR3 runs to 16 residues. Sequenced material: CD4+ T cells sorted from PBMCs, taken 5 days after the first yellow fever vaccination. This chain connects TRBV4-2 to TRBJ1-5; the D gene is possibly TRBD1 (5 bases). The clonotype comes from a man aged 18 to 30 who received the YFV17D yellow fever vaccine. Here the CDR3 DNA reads TGTGCCAGCAGCCATAGTCGGGCAGGGCGCAATCAGCCCCAGCATTTT. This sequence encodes CASSHSRAGRNQPQHF.